Listed below are T cell receptor beta chains from one sample, sequenced in a study of shared clonotypes between healthy human individuals. Only in-frame clones appear in the TCRdb table, and some are missing; sequencing was by immunoSEQ multiplex PCR. Altogether about 600,000 clones are present, just under 97% being singletons, with the ten largest covering roughly 0.1%. The specimen was naive CD8+ T cells sorted from blood. These receptors were collected from a woman between 25 and 40 years old in good health. Each CDR3 is given with its conserved first and last residue. A D gene is named only where the DNA matches it firmly. Where a row states a size, it is once, few, many or the class of an expanded clone; other rows omit it.

.	TRBV13	.	TRBJ2-4	TGTGCCAGCAGGCCCCGGGACTCAAACATTCAGTACTTC	CASRPRDSNIQYF
.	TRBV2	TRBD2	TRBJ2-7	TGTGCCAGCAGTTCCTTAGGGCTAGCGGAACCCTCCTACGAGCAGTACTTC	CASSSLGLAEPSYEQYF
.	TRBV25-1	TRBD2	TRBJ2-1	TGTGCCAGCAGGGGACTAGCGGGAGATAATGAGCAGTTCTTC	CASRGLAGDNEQFF
once	TRBV5-1	.	TRBJ1-2	TGCGCCAGCAGCTTGAGTCTGTCGGGAGCTCGGGGAGGCTACACCTTC	CASSLSLSGARGGYTF
once	TRBV13	TRBD1	TRBJ2-7	TGTGCCAGCAGCTTAGGCCAGGGGGTTACCTACGAGCAGTACTTC	CASSLGQGVTYEQYF
.	TRBV28	.	TRBJ1-2	TGTGCCAGCGTAGGGACCCCCAGGGTCTATGGCTACACCTTC	CASVGTPRVYGYTF
.	TRBV4-1	.	TRBJ1-2	TGCGCCAGCAGCCAACCCAGAAACTATGGCTACACCTTC	CASSQPRNYGYTF
.	TRBV29-1	.	TRBJ2-5	TGCAGCGTTGGGACGCAGGGTGATGACCATGGTGGGCACTTC	CSVGTQGDDHGGHF
.	TRBV9	.	TRBJ1-1	TGTGCCAGCAGCGTAGGAAATAAGAACACTGAAGCTTTCTTT	CASSVGNKNTEAFF
.	TRBV2	.	TRBJ1-2	TGTGCCAGCAGGGCGGAGGCATATGGCTACACCTTC	CASRAEAYGYTF
.	TRBV4-2	TRBD2	TRBJ2-3	TGTGCCAGCAGCCAAGGGCAACTAGCGGGAGGCCCAGATACGCAGTATTTT	CASSQGQLAGGPDTQYF
.	TRBV28	TRBD1	TRBJ2-7	TGTGCCAGCAGTCTCCGGGACAGGTCCTACGAGCAGTACTTC	CASSLRDRSYEQYF
once	TRBV28	TRBD1	TRBJ2-1	TGTGCCAGCAGAACTTACCGGGACAGGGGCGTTGAGCAGTTCTTC	CASRTYRDRGVEQFF
.	TRBV10-3	.	TRBJ1-1	TGTGCCATCAGTGGGGAGGTAACTGAAGCTTTCTTT	CAISGEVTEAFF
few	TRBV5-6	.	TRBJ2-1	TGTGCCAGCAGTTTCTGGACGGGCGGTGTCTGGCAGTTCTTC	CASSFWTGGVWQFF
.	TRBV14	.	TRBJ2-1	TGTGCCAGCAGCGAAGGGTGGCCCTACAAATTCAATGAGCAGTTCTTC	CASSEGWPYKFNEQFF
once	TRBV4-1	.	TRBJ1-5	TGCGCCAGCAGCCCCACCCCGGGGAGGGGCGGTCAGCCCCAGCATTTT	CASSPTPGRGGQPQHF
.	TRBV19	TRBD2	TRBJ2-1	TGTGCCAGTAGCCTCGGCCCCAATCTAGCGGGAGGTTACAATGAGCAGTTCTTC	CASSLGPNLAGGYNEQFF
once	TRBV7-9	TRBD1	TRBJ1-1	TGTGCCAGTCGGACAGGGGAGTGGAACACTGAAGCTTTCTTT	CASRTGEWNTEAFF
.	TRBV7-9	.	TRBJ2-2	TGTGCCAGCAGGCCTACCACTAGAACCGGGGAGCTGTTTTTT	CASRPTTRTGELFF
.	TRBV7-9	TRBD2	TRBJ2-7	TGTGCCAGCAGCCTTAGCGGGAGAGACTACGAGCAGTACTTC	CASSLSGRDYEQYF
.	TRBV5-5	.	TRBJ2-2	TGTGCCAGCAGCTTGGATGCCACCGCCCGGGACGCCGGGGAGCTGTTTTTT	CASSLDATARDAGELFF
.	TRBV30	TRBD2	TRBJ2-7	TGTGCCTGGATTGAGCCTAGCGGGGCCAGCTCCTACGAGCAGTACTTC	CAWIEPSGASSYEQYF
.	TRBV29-1	.	TRBJ2-7	TGCAGCGTTTCTGGCGGCAGCTACGAGCAGTACTTC	CSVSGGSYEQYF
.	TRBV5-1	TRBD2	TRBJ2-7	TGCGCCAGCAGCTTCGGACACGGGGAGGGGCTAAACTACGAGCAGTACTTC	CASSFGHGEGLNYEQYF
.	TRBV13	.	TRBJ1-2	TGTGCCAGCAGCTTACGCGGGGGAAACTATGGCTACACCTTC	CASSLRGGNYGYTF
.	TRBV28	.	TRBJ1-5	TGTGCCAGCAGTCCACAGGGTCCGTATCAGCCCCAGCATTTT	CASSPQGPYQPQHF
once	TRBV6-5	.	TRBJ2-3	TGTGCCAGCAGTTACTGGGGACTTCCCACAGATACGCAGTATTTT	CASSYWGLPTDTQYF
.	TRBV6-1	.	TRBJ2-1	TGTGCCAGCAGTGAAAATCTTTATGAGCAGTTCTTC	CASSENLYEQFF
once	TRBV27	.	TRBJ2-2	TGTGCCAGCAGCCCCGGGACGGTCGGGGAGCTGTTTTTT	CASSPGTVGELFF
.	TRBV7-6	TRBD1	TRBJ1-6	TGTGCCAGCAGCTCTCGGCAGGGGGAATCACCCCTCCACTTT	CASSSRQGESPLHF
.	TRBV6-1	.	TRBJ1-1	TGTGCCAGCAGTTGGGGATTGGGACTCCTGACTGAAGCTTTCTTT	CASSWGLGLLTEAFF
.	TRBV9	TRBD1	TRBJ2-7	TGTGCCAGCAACCAACGGGGACAGGGGGCCCACGAGCAGTACTTC	CASNQRGQGAHEQYF
once	TRBV29-1	.	TRBJ2-3	TGCAGCGTTGCTAGAAGGGGGGATAGCACAGATACGCAGTATTTT	CSVARRGDSTDTQYF
.	TRBV5-4	TRBD2	TRBJ2-3	TGTGCCAGCAGGGACGGGACTATTAGCACAGATACGCAGTATTTT	CASRDGTISTDTQYF
.	TRBV15	.	TRBJ2-7	TGTGCCACCAGCAGAGATTTATCGTACGAGCAGTACTTC	CATSRDLSYEQYF
.	TRBV29-1	.	TRBJ2-1	TGCAGCGCTGGTCGGGGTATTTATGAGCAGTTCTTC	CSAGRGIYEQFF
.	TRBV27	TRBD2	TRBJ2-7	TGTGCCAGCAGTTTTGCTAGCGGGGCTGGTTACGAGCAGTACTTC	CASSFASGAGYEQYF
.	TRBV19	TRBD2	TRBJ2-1	TGTGCCAGTAGTATAGTTTTAGGACTAGCGGGAGGGAGCAATGAGCAGTTCTTC	CASSIVLGLAGGSNEQFF
.	TRBV28	.	TRBJ1-5	TGTGCCAGCGGGGCCCTCAGGGTAGGGAACAATCAGCCCCAGCATTTT	CASGALRVGNNQPQHF
.	TRBV5-4	.	TRBJ1-6	TGTGCCAGCAGCTTGGATCCGGAGCGTCCCCTCCACTTT	CASSLDPERPLHF
.	TRBV7-9	TRBD1	TRBJ1-5	TGTGCCAGCAGCCATACAGGGGGCGGACAGCCCCAGCATTTT	CASSHTGGGQPQHF
.	TRBV7-3	.	TRBJ2-1	TGTGCCAGCAGCCCGAGCAGCTCCTACAATGAGCAGTTCTTC	CASSPSSSYNEQFF
.	TRBV7-9	TRBD1	TRBJ2-7	TGTGCCAGCAGCCTAGACAGGGAGAAACCCTACGAGCAGTACTTC	CASSLDREKPYEQYF
.	TRBV7-8	TRBD1	TRBJ2-5	TGTGCCAGCAGCTTACTAAAGACAGGGGCGCCCATTGGGACCCAGTACTTC	CASSLLKTGAPIGTQYF
.	TRBV6-5	.	TRBJ1-1	TGTGCCAGCAGTTACGGATTCTTGACTGAAGCTTTCTTT	CASSYGFLTEAFF
.	TRBV30	TRBD2	TRBJ2-7	TGTGCCTGGACTAAAAGACTAGCCCCCTACGAGCAGTACTTC	CAWTKRLAPYEQYF
.	TRBV4-1	.	TRBJ2-3	TGCGCCAGCAGCCAAGGGCCGACGCAGTATTTT	CASSQGPTQYF
.	TRBV4-1	TRBD2	TRBJ2-1	TGCGCCAGCAGCCAAACATTAGCGGGAGGTACGGACAATGAGCAGTTCTTC	CASSQTLAGGTDNEQFF
few	TRBV30	TRBD2	TRBJ2-5	TGTGCCTGGAGAACTAGCGGGAGCCTTGAGACCCAGTACTTC	CAWRTSGSLETQYF